This T cell receptor (beta chain) was sequenced during a study of T cells in Graves' hyperthyroidism and ophthalmopathy. Study-wide points: Ophthalmopathy prediction by the model preceded onset by a median about 6 months.

This clonotype showed up many times. What it binds is not known. Lactation, pregnancy, other autoimmune disease or uncontrolled infection led to exclusion of patients. Germline values: CDR1 DFQATT, CDR2 SNEGSKA (reference sequence). V was cut by 0 bases and J by 0 bases, with 9 bases left in between. This CDR3 has 15 residues. RNA transcripts yielded amplified TCR beta CDR3 regions. The HTBI primer set was used in a first-round RT-PCR of the TCR CDR3. TCRdb re-called the multiplex PCR reads through MiXCR, storing one row per CDR3 protein. In the table there are roughly 500,000 distinct CDR3 sequences, around 22% of which are singletons.

This sequence was found in a woman in her twenties or thirties with Graves' ophthalmopathy. Sequenced: blood. The chain is built from TRBV20-1 and TRBJ1-5, with D hard to call. The CDR3 region has the DNA TGCAGTGCTAGAGATCGGGCAGTTAGCAATCAGCCCCAGCATTTT. Its protein is CSARDRAVSNQPQHF.